The entry below describes one T cell receptor beta chain. TCRdb called the 5' RACE reads again in MiXCR, with one record for every CDR3 protein. Found here are approximately 150,000 distinct CDR3 sequences, 7.7% of them singletons; the top ten hold about 0.73%. Deletions cut 10 bases from V and 7 bases from J, with 20 bases between. The CDR3 is made up of 15 amino acids. Looked up from germline, CDR1 is MDHEN and CDR2 is SYDVKM. These data belong to a study of T cells after yellow fever vaccination. The receptor's source is a man aged 30 to 45 who received the YFV17D yellow fever vaccine. The chain joins TRBV28 to TRBJ1-6; the D gene is possibly TRBD1 (5 bases). The specimen was CD4+ T cells sorted from PBMCs, collected 5 days after the yellow fever booster vaccination. The CDR3 sequence is CATTTSAGGNSPLHF. CDR3 DNA sequence: TGTGCCACCACTACGTCCGCCGGGGGAAATTCACCCCTCCACTTT.